The 31 T cell receptor beta chains presented below share a single source sample, sequenced in a study of T cell repertoires in aging, cancer and after chemotherapy. Rearranged V-D-J TRB sequences were amplified with a mixed TRB-A/B primer pool. TCRdb reprocessed the multiplex PCR reads via MiXCR and lists one record per CDR3 protein. The table lists 6,500 to 8,000 distinct CDR3 sequences, about 32% of them singletons. The template was genomic DNA from peripheral blood, not RNA. Input material: blood. These receptor sequences come from a human donor with a blood cancer.

This clonotype turned up a few times. The rearrangement joins TRBV7-6 to TRBJ1-1; D unresolved. Germline CDR1 and CDR2: SGHVS and FNYEAQ. Trimming stripped 1 base from V and 1 base from J, with 4 bases between. The CDR3 contains 13 residues. The CDR3 DNA sequence: TGTGCCAGCAGCTTAGAAGAGAACACTGAAGCTTTCTTT. Its translation: CASSLEENTEAFF.

The chain employs TRBV6-2 or TRBV6-3 and TRBJ1-3; a weak D match, TRBD1 (5 bases). Germline-derived CDR1 and CDR2 are MNHEY and SVGEGT. Trimming stripped 5 bases from V and 0 bases from J, with 14 bases between. This CDR3 contains 16 residues. The CDR3 spells CASSGALTSSGNTIYF. DNA for the CDR3: TGTGCCAGCAGTGGGGCCCTTACCAGCTCTGGAAACACCATATATTTT.

By share of the sample, this clonotype is medium-sized. The chain combines TRBV30 with TRBJ2-5; 9 bases are shared with TRBD1. Germline V CDR1 and CDR2: GTSNPN, SVGIG (reference sequence). The CDR3 covers 18 residues. J was trimmed by 5 bases and V by 1 base; bases with no gene match: 17. The CDR3 nucleotides read TGTGCCTGGAGTGCTCCCCGGGACAGGGTGGGGGTTCGGGAGACCCAGTACTTC. Protein: CAWSAPRDRVGVRETQYF.

This clonotype turned up a few times. The genes are TRBV4-1 and TRBJ2-2; 8 nucleotides align to TRBD2. J lost 0 bases, V lost 4 bases, and 7 bases had no gene match. The germline V gene encodes CDR1 MGHRA and CDR2 YSYEKL. This CDR3 is built from 17 residues. The CDR3 nucleotides are TGCGCCAGCAGCCTCACCCGGGAGGGAGCGAACACCGGGGAGCTGTTTTTT. It encodes CASSLTREGANTGELFF.

The CDR3 spells CASSETAGRTYGYTF. CDR3 bases: TGTGCCAGCAGTGAAACCGCAGGGCGGACCTATGGCTACACCTTC. V gene TRBV6-1 combines with J gene TRBJ1-2, with TRBD1 as a possible D gene (5 bases). The CDR3 runs to 15 residues. Germline assignment: CDR1 MNHNS and CDR2 SASEGT. Trimming left V 2 bases short and J 4 bases short, with 14 bases between.

By sample share, this clonotype is medium-sized. The chain combines TRBV19 with TRBJ1-4, with 9 bases identical to TRBD1. Trimming removed 1 base from V and 7 bases from J; junction bases left unmatched: 7. Germline V gene data show CDR1 as LNHDA and CDR2 as SQIVND (reference sequence). The CDR3 consists of 16 residues. DNA of the CDR3: TGTGCCAGTAGTATAGGGAGACAGGGGGTCGGTGAAAAACTGTTTTTT. Residues: CASSIGRQGVGEKLFF.

The CDR3 nucleotides are TGTGCCAGCAGCCAAGATAGCCGGACAGGGCGGGTCAGGGGCTACGAAAGAGAGACCCAGTACTTC. Translating gives CASSQDSRTGRVRGYERETQYF. The rearrangement joins TRBV14 to TRBJ2-5; 8 bases are a match to TRBD1. V was pared by 0 bases and J by 4 bases, with 25 bases of the junction left unmatched. This CDR3 region has 22 residues. Germline V gene data show CDR1 as SGHDN and CDR2 as FVKESK.

This clonotype occurred a few times. The genes are TRBV11-3 and TRBJ2-1; D might be TRBD1 or TRBD2, each matching 5 bases. This CDR3 region has 14 residues. CDR1 SGHNT and CDR2 YENEEA come from the germline V gene. V was clipped by 4 bases and J by 7 bases, with 14 bases between them. CDR3 bases: TGTGCCAGCAGCTATGGGGGAGTGGGTAATGAGCAGTTCTTC. Protein product: CASSYGGVGNEQFF. Full variable domain (remainder filled in from reference TRBV11-3 and TRBJ2-1): EAGVVQSPRYKIIEKKQPVAFWCNPISGHNTLYWYLQNLGQGPELLIRYENEEAVDDSQLPKDRFSAERLKGVDSTLKIQPAELGDSAVYLCASSYGGVGNEQFFGPGTRLTVL.

The rearrangement uses TRBV18 and TRBJ1-2; tentatively, D is TRBD1 (5 bases). Trimming stripped 6 bases from V and 8 bases from J, with 13 bases between. This CDR3 contains 12 residues. Germline V gene sequence: CDR1 KGHSH, CDR2 LQKENI. This CDR3 is CASSPGIEGYTF. CDR3 nucleotide sequence: TGTGCCAGCTCCCCAGGGATAGAGGGCTACACCTTC.

This chain uses TRBV5-1 with TRBJ2-6; D call uncertain. CDR1 is SGHRS and CDR2 is YFSETQ in the germline V gene. The germline V and J ends were trimmed by 2 bases and 0 bases, with 15 bases remaining between them. This CDR3 region has 18 residues. This CDR3 reads CASSLRKQPSSGANVLTF. CDR3 nucleotide sequence: TGCGCCAGCAGCTTAAGAAAACAGCCTAGCTCTGGGGCCAACGTCCTGACTTTC. Supplemented by reference TRBV5-1 and TRBJ2-6, the full variable domain reads KAGVTQTPRYLIKTRGQQVTLSCSPISGHRSVSWYQQTPGQGLQFLFEYFSETQRNKGNFPGRFSGRQFSNSRSEMNVSTLELGDSALYLCASSLRKQPSSGANVLTFGAGSRLTVL.

This clonotype has more than one count but fewer than ten. This chain connects TRBV6-2 or TRBV6-3 to TRBJ2-7; no clear D gene. This CDR3 is built from 14 residues. The germline V gene has CDR1 MNHEY and CDR2 SVGEGT. The V and J ends lost 8 bases and 2 bases respectively, with 16 bases between them. The CDR3 nucleotides are TGTGCCAGCCTGCGACCCCAAAACCCCTACGAGCAGTACTTC. Translating gives CASLRPQNPYEQYF.

On this clonotype: A much larger clone differs from this one at a single base, so this may be a read error. This chain links TRBV29-1 with TRBJ2-1; D call uncertain. The CDR3 length is 12 residues. Germline CDR1 SQVTM, CDR2 ANQGSEA. CDR3 sequence (DNA): TGCGGCGTTGAACCCGTGAAAGTGGAGCAGTTCTTC. This codes for CGVEPVKVEQFF.

This clonotype is categorized as medium-sized. The chain recombines TRBV11-3 with TRBJ1-4; the D gene is possibly TRBD1 (5 bases). Trimming stripped 5 bases from V and 8 bases from J, with 12 bases between. Germline CDR1 SGHNT, CDR2 YENEEA. The length of the CDR3 is 13 residues. The CDR3 DNA is TGTGCCAGCAGCCGGGAAGAGGGGGAAAAACTGTTTTTT. Its protein product is CASSREEGEKLFF.

The J gene is TRBJ2-5, the V gene TRBV4-2, with no clear D. The length of the CDR3 is 15 residues. Trimming stripped 1 base from V and 2 bases from J, with 11 bases between. CDR1 is LGHNA, CDR2 YNFKEQ, per germline. CDR3: CASSQGRANQETQYF. The CDR3 DNA reads as TGTGCCAGCAGCCAAGGTCGGGCTAATCAAGAGACCCAGTACTTC.

In regard to this clonotype: A read error may explain this, as a much larger clone is one base away. The CDR3 coding sequence is TGTGCCACCCAAAGGACAGATAACTATGGCTACACCTTC. Translation: CATQRTDNYGYTF. The V gene is TRBV19, the J gene TRBJ1-2; D perhaps matches TRBD1 (6 bases). CDR1 LNHDA and CDR2 SQIVND come from the germline V gene (reference sequence). Deletions cut 10 bases from V and 1 base from J, with 13 bases between. The CDR3 consists of 13 residues.

This clonotype appeared a few times. The chain employs TRBV6-1 and TRBJ1-2; D is undetermined. V was clipped by 3 bases and J by 4 bases, with 12 bases between them. CDR1 and CDR2 (germline): MNHNS, SASEGT. The CDR3 totals 14 residues. The CDR3 sequence is CASSDQIGGYGYTF. The DNA for the CDR3 is TGTGCCAGCAGTGACCAGATAGGTGGCTATGGCTACACCTTC.

This sequence joins TRBV6-6 and TRBJ2-7, with TRBD1 matching 11 bases. V was clipped by 6 bases and J by 3 bases; unmatched bases: 1. The CDR3 is 13 amino acids. Germline V gene sequence: CDR1 MNHNY, CDR2 SVGAGI (reference sequence). CDR3 in DNA: TGTGCCAGCAGCGGGACAGGGGGCTACGAGCAGTACTTC. The encoded protein is CASSGTGGYEQYF.

This clonotype was detected a few times. The chain recombines TRBV6-1 with TRBJ1-4, with 7 nucleotides matching TRBD1. With V trimmed by 3 bases and J by 2 bases, 0 bases remained unmatched. CDR3 length: 14 amino acids. Germline CDR1 MNHNS, CDR2 SASEGT. The CDR3 nucleotides read TGTGCCAGCAGTGAGGGACAGACTAATGAAAAACTGTTTTTT. This codes for CASSEGQTNEKLFF.

The rearrangement joins TRBV18 to TRBJ2-7, with a tentative D call TRBD1 (7 bases). The V and J ends lost 2 bases and 3 bases respectively, with 11 bases between them. The CDR3 totals 14 residues. Germline V CDR1 and CDR2: KGHSH, LQKENI. The CDR3 nucleotides are TGTGCCAGCTCACCAGGGACAGCGGGCTACGAGCAGTACTTC. Its protein is CASSPGTAGYEQYF.

By frequency in the sample, this clonotype is medium-sized. J is TRBJ2-7 and V is TRBV6-5; D gene uncertain. The CDR3 has 11 residues. Trimming cost V 1 base and J 5 bases, with 3 bases left between them. From germline, CDR1 is MNHEY and CDR2 SVGAGI. CDR3 bases: TGTGCCAGCAGTTACTTCAACGAGCAGTACTTC. It encodes CASSYFNEQYF.

Sample share makes this clonotype medium-sized (0.01 to 0.1%). The chain joins TRBV6-4 to TRBJ2-2, with D possibly TRBD2 on 6 matching bases. This CDR3 comprises 15 residues. From germline, CDR1 is MRHNA and CDR2 SNTAGT. Trimming took 0 bases from V and 1 from J, leaving 6 bases between them. The CDR3 DNA follows: TGTGCCAGCAGTGACTCGGGGGGGAACACCGGGGAGCTGTTTTTT. Encoded protein: CASSDSGGNTGELFF.

This clonotype turned up a few times. The chain joins TRBV10-3 to TRBJ1-5; D not resolved. The V end was cut by 2 bases, the J end by 5 bases, with 10 bases between. This CDR3 has 14 residues. Germline CDR1 and CDR2: ENHRY and SYGVKD. This chain's CDR3 is CAISEPNSDQPQHF. For the CDR3, the DNA is TGTGCCATCAGTGAGCCGAACTCAGATCAGCCCCAGCATTTT.

This clonotype was counted only a few times. The CDR3 coding sequence is TGTGCCAGCTCCCCTGAGGGGTCAGGCGGAAACACCATATATTTT. Its protein product is CASSPEGSGGNTIYF. The chain combines TRBV18 with TRBJ1-3; a weak D match, TRBD1 (5 bases). The ends were cut back, 6 bases at V and 4 bases at J, with 16 bases in the middle. CDR3 length: 15 amino acids. CDR1 is KGHSH and CDR2 is LQKENI in the germline V gene.

The gene calls are TRBV6-1 and TRBJ2-7; possible D gene TRBD1, 5 bases. Trimming removed 5 bases at V and 4 bases at J, with 15 bases between. The CDR3 loop spans 14 amino acids. The germline V gene encodes CDR1 MNHNS and CDR2 SASEGT. CDR3 nucleotides: TGTGCCAGCAGTTACTGGGGCGCCCCTTACGAGCAGTACTTC. Translating gives CASSYWGAPYEQYF.

The J gene is TRBJ1-1, the V gene TRBV10-3, with a weak D call TRBD1 (5 bases). The length of the CDR3 is 14 residues. Germline CDR1 and CDR2: ENHRY and SYGVKD. V was trimmed by 10 bases and J by 1 base, leaving 16 bases between them. CDR3 nucleotides: TGTGCCACCAGGGAGGAGCAGTCGAACACTGAAGCTTTCTTT. It translates to CATREEQSNTEAFF.

Concerning this clonotype: The junction shows a germline mismatch at one end, possibly a read error. The chain uses TRBV5-3 and TRBJ2-7; 15 bases are shared with TRBD2. TRBV5-3 has ORF status, its function being uncertain. The CDR3 runs 15 residues. The CDR3 sequence is CASSPGLAGGYEQYF. The CDR3 nucleotides are TGCGCCAGCAGCCCGGGACTAGCGGGGGGCTACGAGCAGTACTTC.

The V call is TRBV20-1, the J call TRBJ1-4, with D unresolved. V gave up 3 bases and J gave up 5 bases, with 7 bases separating them. This CDR3 has 12 residues. The germline gives CDR1 DFQATT, CDR2 SNEGSKA (reference sequence). The CDR3 DNA is TGCAGTGCTAGGAGGGTGAATGAAAAACTGTTTTTT. This gives the protein CSARRVNEKLFF.

This clonotype rates as medium-sized. V is TRBV6-5 and J is TRBJ2-1; 10 positions match TRBD2. The J segment lost 0 bases and the V segment lost 6 bases, leaving 2 bases of the junction unmatched. Germline V gene sequence: CDR1 MNHEY, CDR2 SVGAGI. This CDR3 region has 15 residues. The CDR3 here is CASRAGGLSYNEQFF. CDR3 sequence (DNA): TGTGCCAGCAGAGCGGGGGGGCTCTCCTACAATGAGCAGTTCTTC.

The sample holds a few counts of this clonotype. The chain employs TRBV13 and TRBJ2-7; possible D gene TRBD1, 7 bases. The V end lost 5 bases, the J end lost 9 bases, and 14 bases lay between the germline ends. The CDR3 has 12 residues. Germline V gene data show CDR1 as PRHDT and CDR2 as FYEKMQ (reference sequence). This CDR3 reads CASSTSRGVQYF. In DNA form, the CDR3 reads TGTGCCAGCAGCACCTCCAGGGGGGTGCAGTACTTC.

The chain couples TRBV6-1 to TRBJ1-1; 8 bases fit TRBD1. There are 16 residues in the CDR3. The V gene end was trimmed by 6 bases and the J gene end by 1 base; junction bases not matched to a gene: 10. Germline V gene lookup returns CDR1 MNHNS and CDR2 SASEGT. The CDR3 reads CASSSDRARENTEAFF. The CDR3 bases are TGTGCCAGCAGCTCGGACAGGGCGAGGGAGAACACTGAAGCTTTCTTT.

This clonotype is labeled medium-sized. The chain combines TRBV6-5 with TRBJ1-6; TRBD1 matches 7 bases. The length of the CDR3 is 16 residues. From germline, CDR1 is MNHEY and CDR2 SVGAGI. V was pared by 2 bases and J by 3 bases, with 4 bases of the junction left unmatched. The CDR3 spells CASSYAGQVYNSPLHF. The CDR3 DNA is TGTGCCAGCAGTTACGCCGGACAGGTCTATAATTCACCCCTCCACTTT.